This entry lists 24 T cell receptor beta chains sequenced from one sample in a study of T cells in Graves' hyperthyroidism and ophthalmopathy. Amplified TCR beta CDR3 regions came from RNA transcripts. First-round RT-PCR targeting the TCR CDR3 was performed with the HTBI primer set. Each CDR3 protein gets one entry after TCRdb re-called the multiplex PCR reads with MiXCR. Here the sample spans 350,000 to 450,000 distinct CDR3 sequences, around 13% being singletons. Sequencing used blood. The receptors shown here come from a woman aged 60-75 years with Graves' hyperthyroidism.

This clonotype was found many times. The CDR3 loop reads CASSFGYKAYEQYF. The DNA for the CDR3 is TGTGCCAGCAGCTTCGGGTATAAGGCCTACGAGCAGTACTTC. This rearrangement joins TRBV7-2 to TRBJ2-7; no definite D call. CDR3 length: 14 residues. V lost 3 bases, J lost 2 bases, and 11 bases lay in between. Germline lookup yields CDR1 SGHTA and CDR2 FQGNSA.

This clonotype has at least ten counts. The V call is TRBV19, the J call TRBJ2-5, with 10 bases identical to TRBD1. The CDR3 totals 17 residues. Germline V lookup: CDR1 LNHDA, CDR2 SQIVND (reference sequence). Trimming took 7 bases from V and 1 from J; bases not matched to a gene: 12. The DNA for the CDR3 is TGTGCCAGTACCTCGGGGACAGGGGTTCGGGGCCAAGAGACCCAGTACTTC. It translates to CASTSGTGVRGQETQYF. Combining the CDR3 with reference TRBV19 and TRBJ2-5 gives the whole variable domain DGGITQSPKYLFRKEGQNVTLSCEQNLNHDAMYWYRQDPGQGLRLIYYSQIVNDFQKGDIAEGYSVSREKKESFPLTVTSAQKNPTAFYLCASTSGTGVRGQETQYFGPGTRLLVL.

In its sample, this clonotype was seen many times. CDR3 coding DNA: TGCAGTGCCAGCCTAGGGACAGGGAGCCCAGATACGCAGTATTTT. It specifies CSASLGTGSPDTQYF. The gene calls are TRBV20-1 and TRBJ2-3; 9 bases match TRBD1. The V gene end was trimmed by 6 bases and the J gene end by 4 bases; junction bases not matched to a gene: 11. Germline lookup yields CDR1 DFQATT and CDR2 SNEGSKA (reference sequence). The CDR3 is 15 residues long.

This clonotype was picked up many times. The chain joins TRBV7-2 to TRBJ2-3, with TRBD2 as a possible D gene (6 bases). The germline CDR1 and CDR2 sequences are SGHTA and FQGNSA. The CDR3 spans 14 residues. V lost 8 bases to trimming and J lost 2 bases, with 14 bases between them. CDR3 loop: CASLLWEDTDTQYF. CDR3 nucleotide sequence: TGTGCCAGCCTACTCTGGGAGGACACAGATACGCAGTATTTT. Using reference TRBV7-2 and TRBJ2-3 for the parts outside the CDR3, the full variable domain is GAGVSQSPSNKVTEKGKDVELRCDPISGHTALYWYRQSLGQGLEFLIYFQGNSAPDKSGLPSDRFSAERTGGSVSTLTIQRTQQEDSAVYLCASLLWEDTDTQYFGPGTRLTVL.

This clonotype has a handful of counts. The chain has TRBV5-4 and TRBJ2-3, with no clear D. The V and J ends lost 4 bases and 3 bases respectively, with 15 bases between them. From germline, CDR1 is SGHNT and CDR2 YYREEE (reference sequence). The CDR3 covers 15 residues. In DNA, the CDR3 is TGTGCCAGCAGCGCAGGAACCCATGATACAGATACGCAGTATTTT. Protein: CASSAGTHDTDTQYF.

This clonotype was detected many times. V usage is TRBV12-5 and J usage is TRBJ2-3; TRBD2 aligns across 7 bases. J gave up 5 bases and V 2 bases, and 7 bases lay outside the gene matches. This CDR3 region has 15 residues. Germline V CDR1 and CDR2: LGHNT, FRNRAP. As DNA, the CDR3 is TGTGCTAGTGGTTTGTTAGTAGGCGGGGGAGATACGCAGTATTTT. Translating gives CASGLLVGGGDTQYF.

This clonotype came up many times. The J gene is TRBJ1-1, the V gene TRBV20-1, with D possibly being TRBD1 (5 bases). Germline CDR1 reads DFQATT; CDR2 reads SNEGSKA (reference sequence). The CDR3 sequence is 13 residues long. V lost 6 bases to trimming and J lost 1 base, with 12 bases between them. The CDR3 protein is CSAANRRNTEAFF. The CDR3 DNA sequence: TGCAGTGCAGCCAACAGGAGGAACACTGAAGCTTTCTTT.

The V and J genes are TRBV12-3 or TRBV12-4 and TRBJ2-3; 8 nucleotides line up with TRBD1. CDR3 length: 14 amino acids. Unmatched junction bases numbered 2, after V lost 3 bases and J lost 3 bases. This CDR3 is CASSFQGATDTQYF. In nucleotides, the CDR3 is TGTGCCAGCAGTTTCCAGGGGGCAACAGATACGCAGTATTTT.

This clonotype was observed at least ten times. The rearrangement joins TRBV28 to TRBJ1-2; a possible D gene is TRBD1 (6 bases). V was cut by 1 base and J by 8 bases, with 23 bases left in between. CDR3 length: 17 residues. Germline V lookup: CDR1 MDHEN, CDR2 SYDVKM. The CDR3, as DNA: TGTGCCAGCAGTTTATCAGGGGCCAACTTCGTAACTATGGGCTACACCTTC. Translated: CASSLSGANFVTMGYTF.

This clonotype was found a few times. The gene calls are TRBV20-1 and TRBJ2-4; 12 bases line up with TRBD2. V lost 1 base and J lost 1; bases outside the gene matches: 8. The germline gives CDR1 DFQATT, CDR2 SNEGSKA (reference sequence). The CDR3 is 18 residues long. The CDR3 coding sequence is TGCAGTGCTAGAGCGGGGCTAGCGGGAGGGCCGGCCAAAAACATTCAGTACTTC. Protein product: CSARAGLAGGPAKNIQYF.

This clonotype was seen a handful of times. CDR3 nucleotides: TGTGCCAGCAGCGTAGATGACAATGAGCAGTTCTTC. Its translation: CASSVDDNEQFF. The chain carries TRBV9 and TRBJ2-1; D is unclear. The V gene's germline CDR1 is SGDLS and CDR2 YYNGEE. The V gene lost 0 bases and the J gene lost 5 bases, with 3 bases spanning the gap. The length of the CDR3 is 12 residues.

The chain joins TRBV25-1 to TRBJ2-1; D possibly corresponds to TRBD1 (6 bases). Germline loops: CDR1 MGHDK, CDR2 SYGVNS. V lost 5 bases and J 4 bases, leaving 12 bases between the germline ends. The CDR3 extends over 14 amino acids. CDR3 DNA sequence: TGTGCCAGCAGTAGATCGACAGGTTACAATGAGCAGTTCTTC. This codes for CASSRSTGYNEQFF. Based on the CDR3 plus reference TRBV25-1 and TRBJ2-1, the full variable domain is EADIYQTPRYLVIGTGKKITLECSQTMGHDKMYWYQQDPGMELHLIHYSYGVNSTEKGDLSSESTVSRIRTEHFPLTLESARPSHTSQYLCASSRSTGYNEQFFGPGTRLTVL.

This clonotype was seen many times. This chain connects TRBV5-1 to TRBJ2-3, with no clear D. This CDR3 is built from 14 residues. The germline V gene encodes CDR1 SGHRS and CDR2 YFSETQ. V lost 0 bases and J 2 bases, leaving 7 bases between the germline ends. This chain's CDR3 is CASSLETYTDTQYF. The CDR3 DNA follows: TGCGCCAGCAGCTTGGAGACCTACACAGATACGCAGTATTTT.

This clonotype was observed a handful of times. The chain couples TRBV7-9 to TRBJ2-7; 9 nucleotides agree with TRBD1. Germline CDR1 is SEHNR and CDR2 is FQNEAQ (reference sequence). This CDR3 spans 15 amino acids. V dropped 2 bases and J dropped 6; count of bases not matched to a gene: 8. The CDR3 sequence: CASSLLGTGIVEQYF. CDR3 in DNA: TGTGCCAGCAGCTTACTTGGGACAGGGATAGTCGAGCAGTACTTC.

The rearrangement joins TRBV7-9 to TRBJ2-1; 14 nucleotides match TRBD2. V lost 5 bases and J lost 0; bases outside the gene matches: 6. CDR1 and CDR2 from the germline V gene are SEHNR and FQNEAQ (reference sequence). This CDR3 is 18 amino acids long. CDR3 sequence reads: CASSPRLAGGTSYNEQFF. DNA for the CDR3: TGTGCCAGCAGCCCTAGACTAGCGGGAGGGACCTCCTACAATGAGCAGTTCTTC.

This clonotype was counted only a few times. This chain connects TRBV3-1 to TRBJ2-7; D unresolved. CDR3 size: 13 residues. CDR1 and CDR2 (germline): LGHDT, YNNKEL (reference sequence). Trimming shortened V by 1 base and J by 3 bases, and 7 bases separated the two germline ends. CDR3 sequence (DNA): TGTGCCAGCAGCCAAGGAAATTTCTACGAGCAGTACTTC. It encodes CASSQGNFYEQYF.

In this sample, this clonotype turned up many times. V usage is TRBV2 and J usage is TRBJ2-2, with D possibly TRBD1 on 6 matching bases. Germline CDR1 reads SNHLY; CDR2 reads FYNNEI. With 6 bases removed from V and 8 bases from J, the gap between germline ends came to 10 bases. CDR3 length equals 12 residues. The CDR3 bases are TGTGCCAGCAGAGAGGGGGAGGGGGAGCTGTTTTTT. Protein: CASREGEGELFF.

The chain combines TRBV24-1 with TRBJ2-1; 12 bases agree with TRBD1. Per the germline V gene, CDR1 is KGHDR and CDR2 is SFDVKD. The CDR3 sequence is 17 residues long. Losses at the gene ends were 0 bases for V and 8 bases for J; bases not matched to a gene: 7. The CDR3 loop is CATSDLSAGTGGYEQFF. CDR3 DNA sequence: TGTGCCACCAGTGATTTGAGCGCCGGGACAGGGGGCTATGAGCAGTTCTTC.

J is TRBJ1-6 and V is TRBV3-1; D not certain. The V end was cut by 7 bases, the J end by 7 bases, with 8 bases between. The CDR3 has 12 residues. Germline loops: CDR1 LGHDT, CDR2 YNNKEL (reference sequence). As DNA, the CDR3 is TGTGCCAGCAAGGACGTGAATTCACCCCTCCACTTT. Translation: CASKDVNSPLHF. Complete variable domain (other parts from reference TRBV3-1 and TRBJ1-6): DTAVSQTPKYLVTQMGNDKSIKCEQNLGHDTMYWYKQDSKKFLKIMFSYNNKELIINETVPNRFSPKSPDKAHLNLHINSLELGDSAVYFCASKDVNSPLHFGNGTRLTVT.

As to this clonotype: Germline and junction disagree at one end, which may indicate a read error. The chain is built from TRBV13 and TRBJ2-3, with a weak D call TRBD2 (6 bases). The CDR3 runs to 15 residues. Looked up from germline, CDR1 is PRHDT and CDR2 is FYEKMQ (reference sequence). The CDR3 spells CACSSEGRSTDTQYF. The CDR3 region has the DNA TGTGCCTGCAGCTCGGAGGGACGGAGCACAGATACGCAGTATTTT.

This clonotype was picked up many times. This chain links TRBV11-3 with TRBJ2-3, with 13 bases identical to TRBD2. The CDR3 runs to 18 residues. Trimming cost V 6 bases and J 0 bases; bases outside gene matches: 9. Looked up from germline, CDR1 is SGHNT and CDR2 is YENEEA. The CDR3 region is CASRPPGLAGKSTDTQYF. The CDR3, as DNA: TGTGCCAGCAGGCCGCCGGGACTAGCGGGAAAGAGCACAGATACGCAGTATTTT.

This clonotype was detected many times. The chain couples TRBV5-1 to TRBJ2-7, with a possible D match to TRBD2 (6 bases). Trimming cost V 4 bases and J 3 bases, with 20 bases left between them. The CDR3 covers 16 residues. Per germline, CDR1 SGHRS and CDR2 YFSETQ. CDR3 nucleotide sequence: TGCGCCAGCAGCGGGGGGACCCCAGCCCTCATCTACGAGCAGTACTTC. This sequence encodes CASSGGTPALIYEQYF.

The CDR3 loop is CSVTLQGQYYGYTF. CDR3 bases: TGCAGCGTGACCTTACAGGGGCAATACTATGGCTACACCTTC. V and J are TRBV29-1 and TRBJ1-2, with 7 positions matching TRBD1. This CDR3 is 14 amino acids long. J gave up 3 bases and V 6 bases, and 10 bases lay outside the gene matches. Germline V gives CDR1 SQVTM, CDR2 ANQGSEA.

This clonotype was counted ten times or more. This sequence joins TRBV29-1 and TRBJ2-7; TRBD2 aligns across 13 bases. The CDR3 sequence is 14 residues long. CDR1 and CDR2 (germline): SQVTM, ANQGSEA. Trimming took 6 bases from V and 2 from J; bases not matched to a gene: 4. Here the CDR3 reads CSVLLAGGAYEQYF. DNA of the CDR3: TGCAGCGTCTTACTAGCGGGGGGGGCCTACGAGCAGTACTTC.